This record covers a single T cell receptor (beta chain). The antigen remains unidentified. RNA in amounts of roughly 0.5 to 1 ug was reverse transcribed with random hexamers. The CDR3 of TCR beta was amplified by immunoSEQ multiplex PCR across 54 Vbeta and 13 Jbeta. MiXCR was run by TCRdb on the immunoSEQ multiplex PCR reads, yielding one entry per CDR3 protein. Altogether roughly 180,000 distinct CDR3 sequences are present, around 94% being singletons, with the ten largest covering 0.099%. The authors carried out high-throughput sequencing of TCR beta. They applied it to CD8+ and CD4+ T cells obtained from blood. The data belong to a study of CD8 T cells in Susac syndrome. For the study at large: Patients with Susac syndrome were, at the time of blood collection, therapy-naive, maintained on corticosteroids, or maintained on intravenous immunoglobulin alone. Overall study findings and caveats: CD4+ T cell repertoires in Susac syndrome exhibited no evidence of clonal expansion.

The receptor's source is a human donor with Susac syndrome. Material: CD4+ T cells from PBMCs.

The CDR3 nucleotides read TGTGCCAGCGCCCAACAGGGTGCCTATGGCTACACCTTC. Protein sequence: CASAQQGAYGYTF. The chain joins TRBV6-6 to TRBJ1-2; weak D call: TRBD1 (6 bases). The CDR3 length is 13 residues. The germline CDR1 and CDR2 sequences are MNHNY and SVGAGI (reference sequence). V dropped 8 bases and J dropped 4 bases, with 14 bases sitting between them.